This record covers a single T cell receptor beta chain. Its target is unknown. TCRdb's table, derived via immunoSEQ multiplex PCR, lists solely in-frame clones and lacks some. The data show 150,000 to 180,000 clones, around 89% seen once. These data are taken from a study of T cell responses to AZD1222 COVID-19 vaccine. Across the study: Doses given second, at about 4 or about 12 weeks, were pooled.

General study results and limits: Most donors were white British, females outnumbered males, and clonal diversity was possibly underestimated. Two AZD1222 doses significantly raised spike-specific TCR breadth and depth over controls. Unmutated variant regions are reportedly the target of nearly half of TCRs that are spike-specific.

This receptor was identified in an adult in good health. This sample comprised peripheral blood, obtained on day 0 of AZD1222 vaccination.

Here the CDR3 reads CASKMTRDSSYNEQFF. CDR3 coding DNA: TGTGCCAGTAAAATGACAAGAGATAGCTCCTACAATGAGCAGTTCTTC. The chain employs TRBV19 and TRBJ2-1; no definite D call. Trimming left V 7 bases short and J 0 bases short, with 16 bases between. The CDR3 contains 16 residues. CDR1 LNHDA and CDR2 SQIVND come from the germline V gene (reference sequence).